Reported below is one T cell receptor (beta chain). The sample is drawn from a study of blood T cell repertoires in COVID-19. Background on the study: Samples came from the United States, Italy and Spain, spanning acute and convalescent COVID-19. Nucleic acid was either cDNA or gDNA, and it came from T cells, B-cell-depleted T cells, or PBMCs.

Methods used by the authors: Amplification of reference gene primers was used by the study to estimate nucleated cell counts. The repertoire was sequenced with immunoSEQ multiplex PCR; TCRdb's copy has only in-frame clones and lacks some. V, J and clone size reflect that table, while D and trimming were determined from the DNA. The sample has 250,000 to 300,000 clones; roughly 89% are singletons. The CDR3 is 12 amino acids. The germline V gene encodes CDR1 MNHEY and CDR2 SVGAGI. V was trimmed by 8 bases and J by 3 bases, leaving 11 bases between them. The sequenced sample consisted of peripheral blood. This receptor was taken from a man aged 45 to 65 with acute or convalescent COVID-19. The chain combines TRBV6-5 with TRBJ2-7; TRBD1 is a possible D gene (5 bases). Written as DNA, the CDR3 is TGTGCCAGCGCGGACAAGAGCTACGAGCAGTACTTC. Translation: CASADKSYEQYF.